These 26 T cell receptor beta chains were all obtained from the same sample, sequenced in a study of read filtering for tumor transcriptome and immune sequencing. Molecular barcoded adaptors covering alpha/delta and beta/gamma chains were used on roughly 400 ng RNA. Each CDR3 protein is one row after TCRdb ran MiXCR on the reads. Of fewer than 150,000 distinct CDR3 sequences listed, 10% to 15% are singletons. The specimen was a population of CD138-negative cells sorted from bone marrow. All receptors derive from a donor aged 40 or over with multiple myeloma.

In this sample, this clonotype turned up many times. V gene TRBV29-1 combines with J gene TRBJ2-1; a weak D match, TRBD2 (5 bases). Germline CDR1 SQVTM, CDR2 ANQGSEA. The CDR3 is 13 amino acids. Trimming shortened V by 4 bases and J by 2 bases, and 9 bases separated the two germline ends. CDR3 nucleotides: TGCAGCGTTGGAGGGTCCCCCTACAATGAGCAGTTCTTC. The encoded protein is CSVGGSPYNEQFF.

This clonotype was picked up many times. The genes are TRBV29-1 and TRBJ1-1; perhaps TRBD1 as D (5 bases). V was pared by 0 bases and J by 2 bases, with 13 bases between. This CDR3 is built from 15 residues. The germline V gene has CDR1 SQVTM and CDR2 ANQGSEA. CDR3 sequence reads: CSVEDQAGLNTEAFF. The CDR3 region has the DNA TGCAGCGTTGAAGATCAGGCAGGGCTCAACACTGAAGCTTTCTTT.

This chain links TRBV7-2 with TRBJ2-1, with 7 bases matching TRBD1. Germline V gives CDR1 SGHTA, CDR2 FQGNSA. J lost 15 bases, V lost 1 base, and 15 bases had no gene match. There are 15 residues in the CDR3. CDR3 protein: CASSLGTGLMNKRFF. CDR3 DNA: TGTGCCAGCAGCTTAGGGACAGGTTTAATGAATAAGCGGTTCTTC.

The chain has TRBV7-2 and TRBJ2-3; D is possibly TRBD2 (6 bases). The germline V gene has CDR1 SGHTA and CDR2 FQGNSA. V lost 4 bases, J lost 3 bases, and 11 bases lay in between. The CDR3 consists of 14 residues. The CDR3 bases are TGTGCCAGCAGCTCCCCCGCGGGGACAGATACGCAGTATTTT. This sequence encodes CASSSPAGTDTQYF.

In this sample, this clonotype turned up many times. DNA of the CDR3: TGTGCCAGCAGCCCGCGCACAACTAATGAAAAACTGTTTTTT. Its translation: CASSPRTTNEKLFF. The rearrangement uses TRBV7-9 and TRBJ1-4; D uncertain. The length of the CDR3 is 14 residues. CDR1 is SEHNR and CDR2 is FQNEAQ in the germline V gene (reference sequence). Trimming removed 5 bases at V and 0 bases at J, with 7 bases between.

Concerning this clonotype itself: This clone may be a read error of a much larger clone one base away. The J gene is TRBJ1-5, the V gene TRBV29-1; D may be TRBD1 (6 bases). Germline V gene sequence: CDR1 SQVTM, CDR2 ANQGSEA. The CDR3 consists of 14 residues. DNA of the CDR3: TGCAGCGTGTGGTCAGGGGATAGCAATCAGTCCCAGCATTTT. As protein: CSVWSGDSNQSQHF. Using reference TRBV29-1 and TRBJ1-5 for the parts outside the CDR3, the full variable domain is SAVISQKPSRDICQRGTSLTIQCQVDSQVTMMFWYRQQPGQSLTLIATANQGSEATYESGFVIDKFPISRPNLTFSTLTVSNMSPEDSSIYLCSVWSGDSNQSQHFGDGTRLSIL.

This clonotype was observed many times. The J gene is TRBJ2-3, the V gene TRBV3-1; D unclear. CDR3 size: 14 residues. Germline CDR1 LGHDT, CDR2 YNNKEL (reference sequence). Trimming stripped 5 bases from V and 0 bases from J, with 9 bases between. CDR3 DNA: TGTGCCAGCAGCACTACCTCTAGCACAGATACGCAGTATTTT. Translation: CASSTTSSTDTQYF.

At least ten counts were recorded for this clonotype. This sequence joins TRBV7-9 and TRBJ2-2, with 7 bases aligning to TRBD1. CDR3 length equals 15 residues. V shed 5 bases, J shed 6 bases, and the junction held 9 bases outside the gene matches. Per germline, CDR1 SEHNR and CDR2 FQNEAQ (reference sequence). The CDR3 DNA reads TGTGCCAGCAGCCCAAATCTACAGGGGCCCGGGGAGCTGTTTTTT. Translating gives CASSPNLQGPGELFF.

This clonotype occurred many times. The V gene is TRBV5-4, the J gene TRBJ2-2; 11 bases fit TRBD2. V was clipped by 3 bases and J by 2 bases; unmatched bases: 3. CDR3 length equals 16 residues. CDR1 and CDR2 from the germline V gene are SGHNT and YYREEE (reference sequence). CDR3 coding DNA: TGTGCCAGCAGCTGGGGACTAGCGGTTAACACCGGGGAGCTGTTTTTT. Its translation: CASSWGLAVNTGELFF.

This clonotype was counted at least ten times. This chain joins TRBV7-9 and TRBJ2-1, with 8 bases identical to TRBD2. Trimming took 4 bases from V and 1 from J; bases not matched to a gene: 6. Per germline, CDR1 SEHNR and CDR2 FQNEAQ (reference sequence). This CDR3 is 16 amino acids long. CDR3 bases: TGTGCCAGCAGCTCCTTAGCGGGGTTATCCTACAATGAGCAGTTCTTC. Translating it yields CASSSLAGLSYNEQFF.

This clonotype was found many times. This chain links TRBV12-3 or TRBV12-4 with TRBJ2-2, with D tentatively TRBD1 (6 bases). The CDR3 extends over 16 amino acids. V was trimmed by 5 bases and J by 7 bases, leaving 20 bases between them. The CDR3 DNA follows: TGTGCCAGCAGTCTTACAAGGACAGAAAGGAACGGGGAGCTGTTTTTT. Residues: CASSLTRTERNGELFF.

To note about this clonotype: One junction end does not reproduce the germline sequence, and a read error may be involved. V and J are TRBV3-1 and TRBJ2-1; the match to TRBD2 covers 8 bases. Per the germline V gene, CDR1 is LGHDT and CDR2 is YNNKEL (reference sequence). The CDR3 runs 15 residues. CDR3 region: CASSLEGTRGSEQFF. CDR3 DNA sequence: TGTGCCAGCAGCCTAGAGGGGACTAGGGGTAGTGAGCAGTTCTTT.

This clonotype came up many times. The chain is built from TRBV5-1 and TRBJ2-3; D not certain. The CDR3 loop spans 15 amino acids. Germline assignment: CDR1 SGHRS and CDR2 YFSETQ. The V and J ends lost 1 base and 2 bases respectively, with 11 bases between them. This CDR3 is CASSLSDRSTDTQYF. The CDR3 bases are TGCGCCAGCAGCTTGTCGGACCGCTCCACAGATACGCAGTATTTT.

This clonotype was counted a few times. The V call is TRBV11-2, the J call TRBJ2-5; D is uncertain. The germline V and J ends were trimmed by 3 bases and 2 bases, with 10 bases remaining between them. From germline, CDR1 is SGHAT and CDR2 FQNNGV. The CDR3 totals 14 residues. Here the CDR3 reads CASSFELLQETQYF. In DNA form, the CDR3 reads TGTGCCAGCAGCTTCGAGCTGCTACAAGAGACCCAGTACTTC.

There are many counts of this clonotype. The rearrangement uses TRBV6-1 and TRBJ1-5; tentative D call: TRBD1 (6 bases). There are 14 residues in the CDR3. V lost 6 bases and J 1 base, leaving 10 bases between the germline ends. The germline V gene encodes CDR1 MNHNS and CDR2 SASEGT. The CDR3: CASRNRASNQPQHF. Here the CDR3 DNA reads TGTGCCAGCAGAAACAGGGCAAGCAATCAGCCCCAGCATTTT.

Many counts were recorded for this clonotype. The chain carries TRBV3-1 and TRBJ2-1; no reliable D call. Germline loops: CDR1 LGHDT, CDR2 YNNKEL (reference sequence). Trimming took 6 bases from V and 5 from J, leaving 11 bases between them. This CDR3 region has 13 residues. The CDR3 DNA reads TGTGCCAGCAGTATCGGGCGCAACAATGAGCAGTTCTTC. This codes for CASSIGRNNEQFF.

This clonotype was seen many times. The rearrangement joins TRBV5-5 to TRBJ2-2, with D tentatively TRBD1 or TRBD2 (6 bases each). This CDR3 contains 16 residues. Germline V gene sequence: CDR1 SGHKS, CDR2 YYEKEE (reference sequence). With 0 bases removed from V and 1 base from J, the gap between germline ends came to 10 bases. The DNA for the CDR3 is TGTGCCAGCAGCTTGGTGGAGGGGGGGAACACCGGGGAGCTGTTTTTT. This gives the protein CASSLVEGGNTGELFF. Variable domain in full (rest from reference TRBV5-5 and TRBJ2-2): DAGVTQSPTHLIKTRGQQVTLRCSPISGHKSVSWYQQVLGQGPQFIFQYYEKEERGRGNFPDRFSARQFPNYSSELNVNALLLGDSALYLCASSLVEGGNTGELFFGEGSRLTVL.

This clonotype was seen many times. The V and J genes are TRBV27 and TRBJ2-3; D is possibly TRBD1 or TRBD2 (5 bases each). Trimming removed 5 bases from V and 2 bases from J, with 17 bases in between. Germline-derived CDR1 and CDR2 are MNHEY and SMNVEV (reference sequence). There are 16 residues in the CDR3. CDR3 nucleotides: TGTGCCAGCAGTGCATACCGGGACGGATACACAGATACGCAGTATTTT. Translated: CASSAYRDGYTDTQYF.

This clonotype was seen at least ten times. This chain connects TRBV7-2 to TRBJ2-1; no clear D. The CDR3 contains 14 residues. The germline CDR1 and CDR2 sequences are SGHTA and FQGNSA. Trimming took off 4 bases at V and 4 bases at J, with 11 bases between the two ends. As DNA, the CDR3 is TGTGCCAGCAGCTGGAAACTAAATTACAATGAGCAGTTCTTC. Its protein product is CASSWKLNYNEQFF.

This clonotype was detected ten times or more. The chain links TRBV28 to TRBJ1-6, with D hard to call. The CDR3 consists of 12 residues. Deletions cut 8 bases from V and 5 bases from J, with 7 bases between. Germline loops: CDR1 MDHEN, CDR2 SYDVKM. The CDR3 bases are TGTGCCAGCCTGTCTAATAATTCACCCCTCCACTTT. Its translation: CASLSNNSPLHF.

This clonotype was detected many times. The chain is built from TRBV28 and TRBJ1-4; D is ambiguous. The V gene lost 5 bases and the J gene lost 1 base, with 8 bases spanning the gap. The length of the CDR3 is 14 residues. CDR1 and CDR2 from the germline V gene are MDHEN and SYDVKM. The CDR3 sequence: CASSGRLTNEKLFF. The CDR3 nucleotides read TGTGCCAGCAGTGGCAGGTTAACTAATGAAAAACTGTTTTTT.

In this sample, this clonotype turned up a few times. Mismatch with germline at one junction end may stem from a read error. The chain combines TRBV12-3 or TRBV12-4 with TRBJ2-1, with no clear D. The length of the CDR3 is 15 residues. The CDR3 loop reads CASSFLGIENNEQSF. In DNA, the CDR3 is TGTGCCAGCAGTTTTCTGGGGATCGAGAACAATGAGCAGTCCTTC.

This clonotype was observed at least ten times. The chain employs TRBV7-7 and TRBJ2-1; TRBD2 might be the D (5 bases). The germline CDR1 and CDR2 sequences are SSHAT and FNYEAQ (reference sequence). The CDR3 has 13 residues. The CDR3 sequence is CASAQGSLGEQFF. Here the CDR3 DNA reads TGTGCTAGCGCTCAAGGTAGCTTAGGAGAGCAGTTCTTC.

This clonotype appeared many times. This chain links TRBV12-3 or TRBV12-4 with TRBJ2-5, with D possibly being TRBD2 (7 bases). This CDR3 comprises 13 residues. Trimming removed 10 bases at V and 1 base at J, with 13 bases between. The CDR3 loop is CANGGLPQETQYF. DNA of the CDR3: TGTGCCAACGGGGGGCTTCCCCAAGAGACCCAGTACTTC.

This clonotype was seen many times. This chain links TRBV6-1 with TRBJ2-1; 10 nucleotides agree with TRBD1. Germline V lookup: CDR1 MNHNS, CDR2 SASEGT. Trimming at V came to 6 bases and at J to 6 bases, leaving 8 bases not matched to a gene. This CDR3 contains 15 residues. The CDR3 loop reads CASSAGQGVFNEQFF. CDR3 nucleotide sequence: TGTGCCAGCAGCGCAGGACAGGGGGTCTTCAATGAGCAGTTCTTC.

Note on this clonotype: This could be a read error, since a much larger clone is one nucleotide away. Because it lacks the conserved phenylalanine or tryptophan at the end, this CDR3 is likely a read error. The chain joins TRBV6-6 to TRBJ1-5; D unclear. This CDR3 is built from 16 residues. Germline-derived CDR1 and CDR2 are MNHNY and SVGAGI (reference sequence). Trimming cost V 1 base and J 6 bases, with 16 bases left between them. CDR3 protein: CASSYLKGSGTQPQHY. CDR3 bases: TGTGCCAGCAGTTACTTAAAGGGATCGGGTACTCAGCCCCAGCATTAT.